The TCR beta chain described here comes from a study of regulatory T cells in long-lasting Graves disease. CDR3-region Arm-PCR and iRepertoire HTBI primers produced the TCR beta libraries. TCRdb re-derived calls from the multiplex PCR reads in MiXCR, one entry per CDR3 protein. The sample comprises 620,000 or so distinct CDR3 sequences, around 15% of which are singletons, and more than 15% rests with the top ten. Per the germline V gene, CDR1 is DFQATT and CDR2 is SNEGSKA (reference sequence). V lost 1 base, J lost 6 bases, and 6 bases stayed unmatched. This CDR3 contains 14 residues. Time point indicated: newly diagnosed GD, antithyroid drugs for less than 3 months. Preparation of the TCR library used RNA extracted from PBMCs. Those enrolled as patients came out of an endocrinology department in Xi'an, China. This clonotype was observed at least ten times. The same sample was also used in a study of T cells in Graves' hyperthyroidism and ophthalmopathy. Turning to that study: In making diagnoses, clinical symptoms, serum thyroxine and TRAb, thyroid ultrasound and orbital computed tomography were all used.

The chain links TRBV20-1 to TRBJ2-7; TRBD2 matches at 10 bases. The TCR comes from a woman in her twenties or thirties with Graves disease. The source material was peripheral blood mononuclear cells (PBMCs), sampled at new diagnosis, from a patient treated with antithyroid drugs. CDR3 residues: CSARGLAGVGEQYF. CDR3 in DNA: TGCAGTGCTAGAGGTCTAGCGGGAGTAGGCGAGCAGTACTTC.